What follows is one TCR beta chain and its context. The sample comes from a study of blood T cell repertoires in COVID-19. Study at large: Samples of COVID-19 (acute and convalescent) were obtained from the United States, Italy and Spain.

Per the study methods: Reference gene primer amplification gave nucleated cell count estimates. The protocol was immunoSEQ multiplex PCR, while the TCRdb copy is restricted to in-frame clones and leaves out a portion. The D gene and trimming were derived from the DNA, and the V and J assignments and clone size from that table. The sample lists some 150,000 clones, around 85% seen once, with around 8% in the top ten. One Seattle source followed patients from active infection through their disease course. CDR3 length: 16 amino acids. The germline V gene encodes CDR1 LGHNA and CDR2 YNFKEQ. Trimming at V came to 2 bases and at J to 2 bases, leaving 7 bases not matched to a gene.

The rearrangement joins TRBV4-2 to TRBJ2-7; 9 nucleotides line up with TRBD1. The source is a woman aged 60 to 75 with COVID-19, enrolled during active disease. Sequenced material: peripheral blood. CDR3 in DNA: TGTGCCAGCAGCCAAATACCCAGGACAGGGGCCTACGAGCAGTACTTC. Encoded protein: CASSQIPRTGAYEQYF.